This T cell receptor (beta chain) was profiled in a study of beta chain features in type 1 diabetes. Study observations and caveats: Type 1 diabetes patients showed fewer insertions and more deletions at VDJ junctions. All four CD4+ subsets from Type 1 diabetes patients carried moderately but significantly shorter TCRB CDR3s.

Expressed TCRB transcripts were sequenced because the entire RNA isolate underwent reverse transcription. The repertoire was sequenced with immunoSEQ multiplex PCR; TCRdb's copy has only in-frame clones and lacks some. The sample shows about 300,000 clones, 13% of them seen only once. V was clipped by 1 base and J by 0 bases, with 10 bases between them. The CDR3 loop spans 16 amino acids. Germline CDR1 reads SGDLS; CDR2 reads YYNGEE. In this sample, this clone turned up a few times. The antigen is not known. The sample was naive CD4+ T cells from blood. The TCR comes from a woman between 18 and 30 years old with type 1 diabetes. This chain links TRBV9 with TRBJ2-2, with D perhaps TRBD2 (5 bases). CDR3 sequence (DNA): TGTGCCAGCAGCGTATTTTCGGACTCGAACACCGGGGAGCTGTTTTTT. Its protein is CASSVFSDSNTGELFF.